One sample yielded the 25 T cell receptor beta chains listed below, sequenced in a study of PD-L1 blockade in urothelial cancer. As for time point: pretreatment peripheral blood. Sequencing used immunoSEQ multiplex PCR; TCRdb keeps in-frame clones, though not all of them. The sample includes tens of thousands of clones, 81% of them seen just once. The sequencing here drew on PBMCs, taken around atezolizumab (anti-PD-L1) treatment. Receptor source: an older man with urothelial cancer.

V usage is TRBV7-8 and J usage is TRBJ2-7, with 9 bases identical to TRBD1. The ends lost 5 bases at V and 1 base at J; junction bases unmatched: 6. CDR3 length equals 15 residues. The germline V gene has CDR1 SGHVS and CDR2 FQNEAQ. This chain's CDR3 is CASSEGQGPSYEQYF. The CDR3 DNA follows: TGTGCCAGCAGCGAGGGACAGGGCCCTTCCTACGAGCAGTACTTC. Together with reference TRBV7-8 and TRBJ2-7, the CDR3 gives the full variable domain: GAGVSQSPRYKVAKRGQDVALRCDPISGHVSLFWYQQALGQGPEFLTYFQNEAQLDKSGLPSDRFFAERPEGSVSTLKIQRTQQEDSAVYLCASSEGQGPSYEQYFGPGTRLTVT.

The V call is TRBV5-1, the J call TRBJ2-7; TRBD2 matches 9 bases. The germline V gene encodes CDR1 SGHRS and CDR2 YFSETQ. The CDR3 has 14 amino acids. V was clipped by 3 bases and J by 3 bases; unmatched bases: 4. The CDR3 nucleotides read TGCGCCAGCAGCTCCGGGACTAGCTTCTACGAGCAGTACTTC. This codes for CASSSGTSFYEQYF.

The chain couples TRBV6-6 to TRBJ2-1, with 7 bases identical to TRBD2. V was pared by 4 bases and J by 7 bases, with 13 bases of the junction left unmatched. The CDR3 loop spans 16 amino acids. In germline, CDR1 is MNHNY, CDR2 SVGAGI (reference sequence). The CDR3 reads CASSSPRAGPLNEQFF. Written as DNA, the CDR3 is TGTGCCAGCAGTTCCCCCAGAGCGGGACCTCTAAATGAGCAGTTCTTC.

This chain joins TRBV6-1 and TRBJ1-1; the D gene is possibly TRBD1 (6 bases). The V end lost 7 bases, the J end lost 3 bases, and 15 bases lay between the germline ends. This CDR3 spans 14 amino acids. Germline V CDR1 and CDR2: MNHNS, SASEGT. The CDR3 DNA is TGTGCCAGCATGGGAAGGGGGGGGGACACTGAAGCTTTCTTT. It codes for CASMGRGGDTEAFF.

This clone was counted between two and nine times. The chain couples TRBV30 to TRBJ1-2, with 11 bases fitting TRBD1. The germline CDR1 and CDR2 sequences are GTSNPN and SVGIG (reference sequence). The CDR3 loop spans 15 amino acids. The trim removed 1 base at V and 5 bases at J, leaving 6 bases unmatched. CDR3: CAWSARGTGGYGYTF. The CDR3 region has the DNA TGTGCCTGGAGTGCTAGAGGGACAGGGGGATATGGCTACACCTTC.

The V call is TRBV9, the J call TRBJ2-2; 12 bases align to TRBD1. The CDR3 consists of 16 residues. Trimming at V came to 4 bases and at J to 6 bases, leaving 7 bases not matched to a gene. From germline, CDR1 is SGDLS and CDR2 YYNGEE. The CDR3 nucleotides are TGTGCCAGCAGCCAGAGGGGGACAGGGGGCTCCGGGGAGCTGTTTTTT. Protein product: CASSQRGTGGSGELFF.

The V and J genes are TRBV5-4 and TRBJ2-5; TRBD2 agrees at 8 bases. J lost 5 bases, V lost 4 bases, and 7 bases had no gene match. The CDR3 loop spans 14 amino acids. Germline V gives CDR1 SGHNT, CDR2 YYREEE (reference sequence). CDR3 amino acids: CASSPRGGRETQYF. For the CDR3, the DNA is TGTGCCAGCAGCCCCCGGGGGGGGAGGGAGACCCAGTACTTC.

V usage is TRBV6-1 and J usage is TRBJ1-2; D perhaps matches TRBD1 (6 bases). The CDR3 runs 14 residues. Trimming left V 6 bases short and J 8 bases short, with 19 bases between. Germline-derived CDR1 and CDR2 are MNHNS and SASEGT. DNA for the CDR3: TGTGCCAGCAGGGTGGACGCCTATCAGGGGGGCTACACCTTC. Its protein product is CASRVDAYQGGYTF.

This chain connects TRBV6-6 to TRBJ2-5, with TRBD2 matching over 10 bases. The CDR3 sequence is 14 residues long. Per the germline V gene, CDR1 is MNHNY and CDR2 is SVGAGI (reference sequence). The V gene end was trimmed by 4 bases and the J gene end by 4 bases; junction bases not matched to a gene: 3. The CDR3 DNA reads TGTGCCAGCAGTTTCAGGACTAGCGGAGAGACCCAGTACTTC. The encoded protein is CASSFRTSGETQYF.

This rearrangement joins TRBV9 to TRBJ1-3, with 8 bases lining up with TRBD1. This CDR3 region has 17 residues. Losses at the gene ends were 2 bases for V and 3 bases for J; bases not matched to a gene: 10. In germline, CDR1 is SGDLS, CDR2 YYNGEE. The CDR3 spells CASSVATGGLGGNTIYF. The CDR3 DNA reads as TGTGCCAGCAGCGTTGCAACAGGGGGATTGGGTGGAAACACCATATATTTT.

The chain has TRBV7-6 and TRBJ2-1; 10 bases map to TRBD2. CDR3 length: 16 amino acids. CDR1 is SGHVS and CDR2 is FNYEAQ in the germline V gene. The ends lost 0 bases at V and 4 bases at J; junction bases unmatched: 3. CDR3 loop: CASSLAASGGYNEQFF. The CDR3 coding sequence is TGTGCCAGCAGCTTAGCGGCTAGCGGGGGTTACAATGAGCAGTTCTTC.

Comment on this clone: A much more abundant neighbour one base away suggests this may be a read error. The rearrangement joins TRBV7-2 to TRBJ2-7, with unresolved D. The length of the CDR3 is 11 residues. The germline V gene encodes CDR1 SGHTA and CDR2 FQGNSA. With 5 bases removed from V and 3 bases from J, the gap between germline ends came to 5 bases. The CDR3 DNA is TGTGCCAGCAGCACTTACTACGAGCAGTACTTC. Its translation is CASSTYYEQYF.

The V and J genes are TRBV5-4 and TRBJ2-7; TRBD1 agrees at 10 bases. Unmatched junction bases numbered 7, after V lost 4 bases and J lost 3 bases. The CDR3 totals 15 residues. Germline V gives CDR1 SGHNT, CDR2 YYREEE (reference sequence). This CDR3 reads CASSTRTGGVYEQYF. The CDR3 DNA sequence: TGTGCCAGCAGCACCCGGACAGGGGGAGTCTACGAGCAGTACTTC.

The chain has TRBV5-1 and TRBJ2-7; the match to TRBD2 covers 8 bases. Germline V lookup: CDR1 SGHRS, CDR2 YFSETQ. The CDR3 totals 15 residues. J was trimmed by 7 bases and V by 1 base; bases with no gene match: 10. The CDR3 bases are TGCGCCAGCAGCTTGACTAGCGGAACATCTACGGAGCAGTACTTC. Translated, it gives CASSLTSGTSTEQYF.

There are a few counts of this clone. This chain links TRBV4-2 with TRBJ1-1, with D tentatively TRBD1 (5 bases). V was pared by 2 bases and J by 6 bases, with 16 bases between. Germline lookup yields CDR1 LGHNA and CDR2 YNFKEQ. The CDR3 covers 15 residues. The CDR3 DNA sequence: TGTGCCAGCAGCCAAACAGGACCCCCTGAGCCTGAAGCTTTCTTT. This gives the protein CASSQTGPPEPEAFF.

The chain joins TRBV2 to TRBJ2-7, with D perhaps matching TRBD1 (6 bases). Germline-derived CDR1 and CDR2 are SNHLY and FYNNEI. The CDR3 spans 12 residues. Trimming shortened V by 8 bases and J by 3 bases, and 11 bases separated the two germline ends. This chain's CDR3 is CASAGAGYEQYF. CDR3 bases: TGTGCCAGCGCAGGGGCGGGCTACGAGCAGTACTTC.

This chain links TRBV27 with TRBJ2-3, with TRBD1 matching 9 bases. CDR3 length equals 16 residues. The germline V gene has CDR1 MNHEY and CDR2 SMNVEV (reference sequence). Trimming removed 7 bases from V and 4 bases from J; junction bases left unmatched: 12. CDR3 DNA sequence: TGTGCCAGCAAGTATTTGACAGGGGGAACCCCAGATACGCAGTATTTT. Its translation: CASKYLTGGTPDTQYF.

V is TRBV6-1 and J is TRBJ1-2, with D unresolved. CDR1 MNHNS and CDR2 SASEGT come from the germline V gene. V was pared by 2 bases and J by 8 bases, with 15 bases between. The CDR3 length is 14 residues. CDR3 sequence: CASSERWVGEGYTF. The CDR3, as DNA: TGTGCCAGCAGTGAAAGATGGGTGGGAGAAGGCTACACCTTC.

Written as DNA, the CDR3 is TGTGCCAGCAGCGTCGGGACAATGAACACTGAAGCTTTCTTT. Translated, it gives CASSVGTMNTEAFF. The V call is TRBV9, the J call TRBJ1-1; weak D call: TRBD1 (6 bases). V shed 2 bases and J shed 0 bases, with 8 bases lying between them. From germline, CDR1 is SGDLS and CDR2 YYNGEE. This CDR3 spans 14 amino acids.

The CDR3 protein is CASSQDQAGRELFF. CDR3 coding DNA: TGCGCCAGCAGCCAAGATCAAGCAGGCCGGGAGCTGTTTTTT. This chain links TRBV4-3 with TRBJ2-2; D is uncertain. Per the germline V gene, CDR1 is LGHNA and CDR2 is YSLEER. The CDR3 runs 14 residues. The V end was cut by 0 bases, the J end by 9 bases, with 11 bases between.

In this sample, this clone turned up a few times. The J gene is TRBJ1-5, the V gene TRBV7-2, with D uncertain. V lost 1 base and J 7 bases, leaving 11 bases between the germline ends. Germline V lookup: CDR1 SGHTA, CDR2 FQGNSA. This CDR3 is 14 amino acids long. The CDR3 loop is CASSLGSAGQPQHF. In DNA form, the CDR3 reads TGTGCCAGCAGCTTAGGTAGCGCCGGGCAGCCCCAGCATTTT.

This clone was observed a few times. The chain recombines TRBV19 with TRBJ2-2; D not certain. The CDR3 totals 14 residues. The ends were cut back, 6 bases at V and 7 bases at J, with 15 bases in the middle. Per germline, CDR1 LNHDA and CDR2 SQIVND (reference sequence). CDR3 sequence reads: CASSPQGGLGELFF. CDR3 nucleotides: TGTGCCAGTAGCCCGCAAGGCGGCCTCGGGGAGCTGTTTTTT.

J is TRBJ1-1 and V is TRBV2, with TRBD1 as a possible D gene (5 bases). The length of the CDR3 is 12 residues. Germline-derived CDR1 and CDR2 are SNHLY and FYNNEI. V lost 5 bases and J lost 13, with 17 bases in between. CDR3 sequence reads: CASSLGHLGGFF. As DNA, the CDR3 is TGTGCCAGCAGTTTGGGCCACCTGGGGGGTTTCTTT.

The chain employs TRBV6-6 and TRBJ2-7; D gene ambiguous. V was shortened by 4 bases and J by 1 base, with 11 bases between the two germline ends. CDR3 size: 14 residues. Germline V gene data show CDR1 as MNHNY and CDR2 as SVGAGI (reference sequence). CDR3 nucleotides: TGTGCCAGCAGTTCCCAGAGGTTATCCTACGAGCAGTACTTC. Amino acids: CASSSQRLSYEQYF.

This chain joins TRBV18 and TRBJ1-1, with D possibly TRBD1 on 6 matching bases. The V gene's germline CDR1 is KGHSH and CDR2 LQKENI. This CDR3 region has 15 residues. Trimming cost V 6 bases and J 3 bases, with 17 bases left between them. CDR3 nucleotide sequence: TGTGCCAGCTCCCAAGAACAGGGTCCCTACACTGAAGCTTTCTTT. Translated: CASSQEQGPYTEAFF.